The 9 T cell receptor beta chains in this list originate from one sample, sequenced in a study of shared clonotypes between healthy human individuals. The table came from immunoSEQ multiplex PCR; TCRdb's copy has only in-frame clones and leaves some out. The table shows approximately 1,500,000 clones, with 95% to 99% occurring only once. What was sequenced was naive CD4+ T cells sorted from blood. Subset noted: CD45RA+ positively selected. The receptors originated from a man aged 30 to 45 in good health.

CDR3 sequence (DNA): TGCGCCAGCAGTGAACGGGGCGGGGAGCTGTTTTTT. Translating gives CASSERGGELFF. This chain uses TRBV10-1 with TRBJ2-2, with D possibly matching TRBD2 (5 bases). The CDR3 spans 12 residues. Germline V gene data show CDR1 as WNHNN and CDR2 as SYGVQD (reference sequence). V was pared by 3 bases and J by 7 bases, with 6 bases between.

The J gene is TRBJ2-3, the V gene TRBV5-6; 8 bases line up with TRBD2. The V gene end was trimmed by 6 bases and the J gene end by 1 base; junction bases not matched to a gene: 7. Germline V lookup: CDR1 SGHDT, CDR2 YYEEEE. CDR3 length: 15 amino acids. CDR3 bases: TGTGCCAGCAAGAGCCCCGGGGGGGGCACAGATACGCAGTATTTT. Amino acid sequence: CASKSPGGGTDTQYF.

The rearrangement uses TRBV6-5 and TRBJ1-2, with 8 bases matching TRBD1. V shed 7 bases, J shed 3 bases, and the junction held 10 bases outside the gene matches. CDR3 length: 15 amino acids. Germline assignment: CDR1 MNHEY and CDR2 SVGAGI. The CDR3 DNA is TGTGCCAGCAAACCAGGGGGCGGAGGGTACTATGGCTACACCTTC. Translated, it gives CASKPGGGGYYGYTF.

To note about this clone: A junction end diverges from the germline sequence, so it may reflect a read error. The chain links TRBV5-1 to TRBJ2-1, with 12 bases lining up with TRBD2. CDR3 length: 15 residues. Germline V gives CDR1 SGHRS, CDR2 YFSETQ. The CDR3 region has the DNA TGCGGCAGCAGCAGGACTAGCGGGACCTACAATGAGCAGTTCTTC. This codes for CGSSRTSGTYNEQFF. The full variable domain, completed using reference TRBV5-1 and TRBJ2-1, is KAGVTQTPRYLIKTRGQQVTLSCSPISGHRSVSWYQQTPGQGLQFLFEYFSETQRNKGNFPGRFSGRQFSNSRSEMNVSTLELGDSALYLCGSSRTSGTYNEQFFGPGTRLTVL.

As regards this clone: Its ends do not fully match the called genes, so a read error is possible. The genes are TRBV5-1 and TRBJ2-3, with D perhaps matching TRBD2 (6 bases). The CDR3 spans 15 residues. Germline V lookup: CDR1 SGHRS, CDR2 YFSETQ. The CDR3 is CASRLSGLGTDTQYF. CDR3 sequence (DNA): TGCGCCAGCCGCTTATCGGGACTCGGCACAGATACGCAGTATTTT.

The V gene is TRBV10-3, the J gene TRBJ1-2; possibly TRBD1 for D (6 bases). V gave up 4 bases and J gave up 4 bases, with 13 bases separating them. CDR1 ENHRY and CDR2 SYGVKD come from the germline V gene. The CDR3 is 14 residues long. CDR3 amino acids: CAISGGASTYGYTF. The CDR3 nucleotides are TGTGCCATCAGTGGGGGGGCATCTACCTATGGCTACACCTTC.

V and J are TRBV28 and TRBJ2-7; no firm D call. The CDR3 has 13 residues. The V gene's germline CDR1 is MDHEN and CDR2 SYDVKM. Trimming removed 2 bases from V and 2 bases from J, with 7 bases in between. CDR3 sequence (DNA): TGTGCCAGCAGTTTAGCGGCTCCCTACGAGCAGTACTTC. Its protein is CASSLAAPYEQYF.

V and J are TRBV9 and TRBJ2-2; tentatively, D is TRBD2 (5 bases). Germline CDR1 SGDLS, CDR2 YYNGEE. V was cut by 1 base and J by 3 bases, with 10 bases left in between. The CDR3 has 15 residues. The CDR3 DNA sequence: TGTGCCAGCAGCGTACAAGCGGCCGACACCGGGGAGCTGTTTTTT. The encoded protein is CASSVQAADTGELFF.

This clone appeared a single time. The V gene is TRBV23-1, the J gene TRBJ2-1; 12 nucleotides line up with TRBD2. TRBV23-1 is an ORF, with its function uncertain. The CDR3 consists of 15 residues. J gave up 9 bases and V 3 bases, and 6 bases lay outside the gene matches. The CDR3 coding sequence is TGCGCCAGCAGTCACGGCGGACTAGCGGGATTTGAGCAGTTCTTC. Amino acids: CASSHGGLAGFEQFF.